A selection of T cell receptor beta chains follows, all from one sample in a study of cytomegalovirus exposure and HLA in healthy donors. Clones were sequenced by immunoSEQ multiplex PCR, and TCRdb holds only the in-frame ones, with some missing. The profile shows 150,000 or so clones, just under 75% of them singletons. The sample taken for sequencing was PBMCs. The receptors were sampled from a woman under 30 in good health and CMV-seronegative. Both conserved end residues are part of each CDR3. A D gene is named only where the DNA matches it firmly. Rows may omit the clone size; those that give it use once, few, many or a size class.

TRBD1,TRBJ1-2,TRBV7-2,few,TGTGCCAGCAGCTCCCAGGGGGTCTATGGCTACACCTTC,CASSSQGVYGYTF
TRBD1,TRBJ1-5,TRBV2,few,TGTGCCAGCAGAGGGACAGCGGAGCCCCAGCATTTT,CASRGTAEPQHF
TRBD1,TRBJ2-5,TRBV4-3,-,TGCGCCAGCAGCCAAGCCGGCCACACAGGGGGAGAAGAGACCCAGTACTTC,CASSQAGHTGGEETQYF
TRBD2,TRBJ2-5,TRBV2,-,TGTGCCAGCAGTGAAGCGGGAGGGCCGGGGGAGACCCAGTACTTC,CASSEAGGPGETQYF
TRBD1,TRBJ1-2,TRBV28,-,TGTGCCAGCAGTACAGGGGGACGGGGCTACACCTTC,CASSTGGRGYTF
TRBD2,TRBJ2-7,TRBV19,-,TGTGCCACATTGGGCGGGGGAGAGCAGTACTTC,CATLGGGEQYF
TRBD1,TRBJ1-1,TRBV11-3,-,TGTGCCAGCAGCTTAGGGCCCCAGGGGGGAAGGAATGAAGCTTTCTTT,CASSLGPQGGRNEAFF
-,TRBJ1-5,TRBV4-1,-,TGCGCCAGCAGCCACATGGGCAAGCCCCAGCATTTT,CASSHMGKPQHF
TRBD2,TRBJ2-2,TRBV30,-,TGTGCCTGGAGTAGTAGCGGGGCGAACACCGGGGAGCTGTTTTTT,CAWSSSGANTGELFF
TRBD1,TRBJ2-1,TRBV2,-,TGTGCCAGCCGAATGACACGGGACAGGGGCTACAATGAGCAGTTCTTC,CASRMTRDRGYNEQFF
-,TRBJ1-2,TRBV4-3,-,TGCGCCAGCAGCCAAGAGGTAAGAGTCTATGGCTACACCTTC,CASSQEVRVYGYTF
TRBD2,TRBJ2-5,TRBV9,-,TGTGCCAGCAGCGTACCCACTAGCGAGGGGACCCAGTACTTC,CASSVPTSEGTQYF
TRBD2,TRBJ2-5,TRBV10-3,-,TGTGCCATCAGTGAGTCGGGGGGGAAACAAGAGACCCAGTACTTC,CAISESGGKQETQYF
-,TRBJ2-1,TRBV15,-,TGTGCCACCAGCTTACGCTCCGCCAGCGGCGATGAGCAGTTCTTC,CATSLRSASGDEQFF
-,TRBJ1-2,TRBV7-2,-,TGTGCCAGCAGCTCTAGGGGCGGTGGCTACACCTTC,CASSSRGGGYTF
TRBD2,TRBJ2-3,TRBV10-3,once,TGTGCCATCAGCGCGACTAGCGGGAGCACAGATACGCAGTATTTT,CAISATSGSTDTQYF
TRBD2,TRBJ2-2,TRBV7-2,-,TGTGCCAGCAGCTCAGGACTAGCGGGAGGCACCGGGGAGCTGTTTTTT,CASSSGLAGGTGELFF
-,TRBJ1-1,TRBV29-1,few,TGCAGCGTTGAAAGGCGGGGTGGCACTGAAGCTTTCTTT,CSVERRGGTEAFF
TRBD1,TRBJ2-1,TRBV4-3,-,TGCGCCAGCAGCCAAGGGACAGGGGGATACAATGAGCAGTTCTTC,CASSQGTGGYNEQFF
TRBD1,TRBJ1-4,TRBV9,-,TGTGCCAGCAGCACGACAGGGGGCGATTATGAAAAACTGTTTTTT,CASSTTGGDYEKLFF
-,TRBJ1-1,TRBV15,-,TGTGCCACCAGCAGCCATACGCCAGGGGAAGGGACTGAAGCTTTCTTT,CATSSHTPGEGTEAFF
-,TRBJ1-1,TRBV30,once,TGTGCCGAGGTTTACACTGAAGCTTTCTTT,CAEVYTEAFF
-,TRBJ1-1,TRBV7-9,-,TGTGCCAGCAGCTCCTATCCCACTGAAGCTTTCTTT,CASSSYPTEAFF
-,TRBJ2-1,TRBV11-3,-,TGTGCCAGCAGCTTAGTGCCCAGCGGGGAGCAGTTCTTC,CASSLVPSGEQFF
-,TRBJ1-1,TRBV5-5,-,TGTGCCAGCAGCCAAGTGCAGGGTAGTACTGAAGCTTTCTTT,CASSQVQGSTEAFF
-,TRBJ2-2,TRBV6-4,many,TGTGCCAGCAGTGCAGGGAACACCGGGGAGCTGTTTTTT,CASSAGNTGELFF
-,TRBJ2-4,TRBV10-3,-,TGTGCCATCAGTGATCCCGGCGGGGATGTCATTCAGTACTTC,CAISDPGGDVIQYF
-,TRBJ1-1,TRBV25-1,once,TGTGCCAGCAGTGACCACCACGGGGTTGCTGGGGACACTGAAGCTTTCTTT,CASSDHHGVAGDTEAFF
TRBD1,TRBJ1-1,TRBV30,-,TGTGCCTGGAGAAGACAGGGTTTGAACACTGAAGCTTTCTTT,CAWRRQGLNTEAFF
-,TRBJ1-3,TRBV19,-,TGTGCCAGTAGTATCCCCACGGGTACCGGAAACACCATATATTTT,CASSIPTGTGNTIYF
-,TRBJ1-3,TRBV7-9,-,TGTGCCAGCAGCATCCGGTCAATCCCTGGAAACACCATATATTTT,CASSIRSIPGNTIYF